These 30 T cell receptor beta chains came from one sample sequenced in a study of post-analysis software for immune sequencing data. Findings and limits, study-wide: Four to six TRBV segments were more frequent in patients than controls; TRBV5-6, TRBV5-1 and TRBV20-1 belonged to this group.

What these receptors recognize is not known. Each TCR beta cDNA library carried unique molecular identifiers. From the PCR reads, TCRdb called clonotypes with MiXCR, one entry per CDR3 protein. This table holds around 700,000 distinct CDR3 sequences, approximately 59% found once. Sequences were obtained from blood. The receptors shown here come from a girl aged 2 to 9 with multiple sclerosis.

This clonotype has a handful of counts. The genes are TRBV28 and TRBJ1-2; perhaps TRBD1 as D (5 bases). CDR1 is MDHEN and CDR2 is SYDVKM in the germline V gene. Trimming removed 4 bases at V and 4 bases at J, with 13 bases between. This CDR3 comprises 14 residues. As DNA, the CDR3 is TGTGCCAGCAGTTGGGACCGATTCTCCTATGGCTACACCTTC. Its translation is CASSWDRFSYGYTF.

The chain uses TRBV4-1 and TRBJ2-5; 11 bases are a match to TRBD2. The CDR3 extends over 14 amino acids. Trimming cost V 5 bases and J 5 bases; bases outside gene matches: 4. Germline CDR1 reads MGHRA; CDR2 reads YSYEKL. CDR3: CASSNTSGSETQYF. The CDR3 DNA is TGCGCCAGCAGCAACACTAGCGGGAGTGAGACCCAGTACTTC.

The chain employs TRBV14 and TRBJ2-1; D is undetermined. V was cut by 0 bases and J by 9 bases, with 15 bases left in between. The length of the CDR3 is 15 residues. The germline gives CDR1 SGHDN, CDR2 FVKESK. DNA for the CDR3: TGTGCCAGCAGCCAAGATCCCTTTGGCGCCGCTGAGCAGTTCTTC. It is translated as CASSQDPFGAAEQFF.

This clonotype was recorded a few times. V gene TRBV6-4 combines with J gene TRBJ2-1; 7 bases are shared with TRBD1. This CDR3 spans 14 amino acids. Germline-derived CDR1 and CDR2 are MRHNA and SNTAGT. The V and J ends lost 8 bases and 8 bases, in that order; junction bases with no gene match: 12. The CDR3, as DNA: TGTGCCAGCGGGGAACAGGGGCGGGTCGATGAGCAGTTCTTC. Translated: CASGEQGRVDEQFF.

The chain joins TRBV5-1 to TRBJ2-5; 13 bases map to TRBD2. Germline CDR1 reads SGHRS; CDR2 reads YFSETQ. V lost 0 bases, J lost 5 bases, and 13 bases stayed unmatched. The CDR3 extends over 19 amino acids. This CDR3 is CASSLDGTSGRAFVETQYF. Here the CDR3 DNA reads TGCGCCAGCAGCTTGGATGGAACTAGCGGGAGGGCCTTTGTCGAGACCCAGTACTTC.

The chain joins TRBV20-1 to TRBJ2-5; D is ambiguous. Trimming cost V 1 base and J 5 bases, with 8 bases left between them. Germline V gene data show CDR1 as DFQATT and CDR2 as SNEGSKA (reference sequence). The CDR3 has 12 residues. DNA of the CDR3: TGCAGTGCTAGAGTCGGTCTGGAGACCCAGTACTTC. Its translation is CSARVGLETQYF.

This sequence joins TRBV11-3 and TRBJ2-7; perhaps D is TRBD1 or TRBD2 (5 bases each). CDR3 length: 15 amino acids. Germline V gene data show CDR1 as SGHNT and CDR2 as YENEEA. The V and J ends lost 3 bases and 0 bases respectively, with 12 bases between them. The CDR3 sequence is CASSLGLGDSYEQYF. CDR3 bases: TGTGCCAGCAGCTTGGGCTTGGGGGACTCCTACGAGCAGTACTTC.

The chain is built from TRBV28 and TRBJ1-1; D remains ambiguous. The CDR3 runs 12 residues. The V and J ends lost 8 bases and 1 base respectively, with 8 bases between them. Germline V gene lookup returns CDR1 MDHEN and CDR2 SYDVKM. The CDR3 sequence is CASCFQNTEAFF. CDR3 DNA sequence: TGTGCCAGCTGCTTCCAGAACACTGAAGCTTTCTTT.

The CDR3 is CATYRQLARDGYTF. The CDR3 DNA is TGTGCCACCTACAGACAGTTGGCTAGAGATGGCTACACCTTC. V usage is TRBV5-4 and J usage is TRBJ1-2; TRBD1 is a possible D gene (5 bases). The germline gives CDR1 SGHNT, CDR2 YYREEE (reference sequence). With 9 bases removed from V and 6 bases from J, the gap between germline ends came to 21 bases. The CDR3 extends over 14 amino acids.

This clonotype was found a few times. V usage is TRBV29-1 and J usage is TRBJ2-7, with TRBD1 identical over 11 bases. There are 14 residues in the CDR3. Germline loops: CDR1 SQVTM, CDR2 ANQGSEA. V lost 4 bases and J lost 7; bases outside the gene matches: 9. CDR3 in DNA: TGCAGCGTTGTCGGACAGGGGGCATCGGGGGAGCAGTACTTC. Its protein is CSVVGQGASGEQYF.

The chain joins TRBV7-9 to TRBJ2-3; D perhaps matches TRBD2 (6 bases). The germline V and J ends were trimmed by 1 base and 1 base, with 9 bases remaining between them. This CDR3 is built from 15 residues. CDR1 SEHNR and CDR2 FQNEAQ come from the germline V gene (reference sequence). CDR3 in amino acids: CASSLGWEGTDTQYF. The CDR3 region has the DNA TGTGCCAGCAGCTTAGGTTGGGAGGGCACAGATACGCAGTATTTT.

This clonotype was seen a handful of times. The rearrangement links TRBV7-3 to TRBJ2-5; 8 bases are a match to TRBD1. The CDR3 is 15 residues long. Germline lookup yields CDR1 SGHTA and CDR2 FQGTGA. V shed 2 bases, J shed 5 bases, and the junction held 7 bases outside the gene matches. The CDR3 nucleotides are TGTGCCAGCAGCTTACTTGGACAGGGCTGGGAGACCCAGTACTTC. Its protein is CASSLLGQGWETQYF.

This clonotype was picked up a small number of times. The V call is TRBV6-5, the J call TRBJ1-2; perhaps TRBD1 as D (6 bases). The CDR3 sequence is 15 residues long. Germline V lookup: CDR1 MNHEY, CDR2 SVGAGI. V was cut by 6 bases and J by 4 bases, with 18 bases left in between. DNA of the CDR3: TGTGCCAGCAGCTCGACAGGCCTTAATATCTATGGCTACACCTTC. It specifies CASSSTGLNIYGYTF.

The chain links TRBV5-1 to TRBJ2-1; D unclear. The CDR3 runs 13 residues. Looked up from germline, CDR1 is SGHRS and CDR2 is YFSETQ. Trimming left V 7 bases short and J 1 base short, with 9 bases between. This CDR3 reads CASGLGSYNEQFF. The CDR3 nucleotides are TGCGCCAGCGGGCTGGGTTCCTACAATGAGCAGTTCTTC.

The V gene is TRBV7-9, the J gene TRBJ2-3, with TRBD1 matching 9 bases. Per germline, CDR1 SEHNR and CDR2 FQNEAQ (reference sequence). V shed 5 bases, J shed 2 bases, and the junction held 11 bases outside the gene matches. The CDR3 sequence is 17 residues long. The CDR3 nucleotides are TGTGCCAGCAGCGGCCCTCTTCGGGACAGGGACACAGATACGCAGTATTTT. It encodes CASSGPLRDRDTDTQYF. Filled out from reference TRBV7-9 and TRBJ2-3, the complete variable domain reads DTGVSQNPRHKITKRGQNVTFRCDPISEHNRLYWYRQTLGQGPEFLTYFQNEAQLEKSRLLSDRFSAERPKGSFSTLEIQRTEQGDSAMYLCASSGPLRDRDTDTQYFGPGTRLTVL.

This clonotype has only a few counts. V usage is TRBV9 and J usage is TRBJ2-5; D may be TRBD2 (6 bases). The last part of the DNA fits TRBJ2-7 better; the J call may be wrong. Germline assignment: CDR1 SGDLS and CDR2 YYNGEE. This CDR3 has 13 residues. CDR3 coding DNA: TGTGCCAGCAGCCTAGGAGGGGAACACGAGCAGTACTTC. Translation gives CASSLGGEHEQYF.

The DNA for the CDR3 is TGCGCCAGCAGCTTGGGAGGGACTAGCGGGCTTGAGCAGTTCTTC. Residues: CASSLGGTSGLEQFF. J is TRBJ2-1 and V is TRBV5-1; 12 bases fit TRBD2. Germline V gene lookup returns CDR1 SGHRS and CDR2 YFSETQ. V was clipped by 0 bases and J by 9 bases; unmatched bases: 4. The CDR3 is 15 amino acids.

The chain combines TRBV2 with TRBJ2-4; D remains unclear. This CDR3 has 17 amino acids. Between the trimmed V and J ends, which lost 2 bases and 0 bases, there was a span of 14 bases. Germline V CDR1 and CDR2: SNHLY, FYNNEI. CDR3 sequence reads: CASSERVVSLAKNIQYF. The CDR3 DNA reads TGTGCCAGCAGTGAAAGGGTAGTGAGCTTAGCCAAAAACATTCAGTACTTC. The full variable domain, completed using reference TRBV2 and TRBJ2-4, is EPEVTQTPSHQVTQMGQEVILRCVPISNHLYFYWYRQILGQKVEFLVSFYNNEISEKSEIFDDQFSVERPDGSNFTLKIRSTKLEDSAMYFCASSERVVSLAKNIQYFGAGTRLSVL.

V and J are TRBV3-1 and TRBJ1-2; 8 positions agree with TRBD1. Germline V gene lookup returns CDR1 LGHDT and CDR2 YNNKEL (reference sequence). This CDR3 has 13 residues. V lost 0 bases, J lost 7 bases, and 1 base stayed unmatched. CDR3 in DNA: TGTGCCAGCAGCCAAGAGGACAGGGCTGGCTACACCTTC. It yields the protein CASSQEDRAGYTF.

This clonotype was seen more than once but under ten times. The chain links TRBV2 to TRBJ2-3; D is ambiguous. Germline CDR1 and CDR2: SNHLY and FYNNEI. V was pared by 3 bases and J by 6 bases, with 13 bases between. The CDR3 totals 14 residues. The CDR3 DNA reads TGTGCCAGCAGTGATAAGTTACGGCTCGATACGCAGTATTTT. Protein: CASSDKLRLDTQYF. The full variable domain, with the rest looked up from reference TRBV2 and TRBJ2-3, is EPEVTQTPSHQVTQMGQEVILRCVPISNHLYFYWYRQILGQKVEFLVSFYNNEISEKSEIFDDQFSVERPDGSNFTLKIRSTKLEDSAMYFCASSDKLRLDTQYFGPGTRLTVL.

CDR3 sequence (DNA): TGCAGCGTAGGCAGGGTACGAGATACGCAGTATTTT. Translation gives CSVGRVRDTQYF. V and J are TRBV29-1 and TRBJ2-3; maybe TRBD1 (5 bases). The ends were cut back, 6 bases at V and 5 bases at J, with 12 bases in the middle. Germline lookup yields CDR1 SQVTM and CDR2 ANQGSEA. The CDR3 has 12 residues.

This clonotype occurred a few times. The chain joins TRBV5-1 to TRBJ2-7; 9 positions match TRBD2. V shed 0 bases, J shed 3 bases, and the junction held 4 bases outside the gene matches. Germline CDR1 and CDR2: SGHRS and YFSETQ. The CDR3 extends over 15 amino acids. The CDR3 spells CASSLVPSGIYEQYF. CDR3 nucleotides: TGCGCCAGCAGCTTGGTGCCTAGCGGGATCTACGAGCAGTACTTC.

DNA for the CDR3: TGTGCCAGCAGTTTTCGCCCTAACTATGGCTACACCTTC. Amino acid sequence: CASSFRPNYGYTF. The V and J genes are TRBV12-3 or TRBV12-4 and TRBJ1-2, with D hard to call. The CDR3 totals 13 residues. V dropped 3 bases and J dropped 0 bases, with 5 bases sitting between them.

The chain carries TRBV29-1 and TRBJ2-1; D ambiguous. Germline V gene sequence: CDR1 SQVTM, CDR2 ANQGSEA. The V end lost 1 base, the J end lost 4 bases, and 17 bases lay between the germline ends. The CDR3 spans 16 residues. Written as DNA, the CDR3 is TGCAGCGTTGAAGCCGGGTCAGGCTTTTCGTACAATGAGCAGTTCTTC. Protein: CSVEAGSGFSYNEQFF.

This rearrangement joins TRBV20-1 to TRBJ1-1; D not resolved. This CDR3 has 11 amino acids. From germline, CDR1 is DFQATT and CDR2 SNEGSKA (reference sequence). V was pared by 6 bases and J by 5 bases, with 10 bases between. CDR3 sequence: CSAHSRTEAFF. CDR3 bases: TGCAGTGCCCACAGTAGAACTGAAGCTTTCTTT.

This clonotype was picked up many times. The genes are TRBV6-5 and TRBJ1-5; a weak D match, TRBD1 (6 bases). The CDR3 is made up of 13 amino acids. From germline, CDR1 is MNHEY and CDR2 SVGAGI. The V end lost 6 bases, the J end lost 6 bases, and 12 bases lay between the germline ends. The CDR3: CASSRQGGQPQHF. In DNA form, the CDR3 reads TGTGCCAGCAGCCGACAAGGGGGTCAGCCCCAGCATTTT.

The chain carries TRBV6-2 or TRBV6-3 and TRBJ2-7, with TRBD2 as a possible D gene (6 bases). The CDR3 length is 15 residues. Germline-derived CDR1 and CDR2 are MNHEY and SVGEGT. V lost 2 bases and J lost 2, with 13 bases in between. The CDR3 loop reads CASSYGLGRTYEQYF. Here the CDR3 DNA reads TGTGCCAGCAGTTACGGCTTAGGGAGGACCTACGAGCAGTACTTC.

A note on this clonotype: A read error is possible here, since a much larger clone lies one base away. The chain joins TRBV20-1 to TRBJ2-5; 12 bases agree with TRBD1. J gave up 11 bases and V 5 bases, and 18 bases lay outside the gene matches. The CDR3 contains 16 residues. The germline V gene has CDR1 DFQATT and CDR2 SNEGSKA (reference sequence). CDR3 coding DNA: TGCAGTGCTGGGACAGGGGGCGGAGCGGGCAACAATGAGCAGTACTTC. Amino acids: CSAGTGGGAGNNEQYF.

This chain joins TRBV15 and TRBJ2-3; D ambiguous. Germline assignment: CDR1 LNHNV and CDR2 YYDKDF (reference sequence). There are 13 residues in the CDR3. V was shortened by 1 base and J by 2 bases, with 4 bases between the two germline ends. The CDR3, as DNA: TGTGCCACCAGCAGAGGTATCACAGATACGCAGTATTTT. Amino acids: CATSRGITDTQYF.

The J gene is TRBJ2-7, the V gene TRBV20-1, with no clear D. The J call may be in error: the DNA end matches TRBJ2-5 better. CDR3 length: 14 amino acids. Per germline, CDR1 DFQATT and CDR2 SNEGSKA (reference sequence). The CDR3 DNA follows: TGCAGTGCTAGAGAAGACGCCATCAGGGAGACCCAGTACTTC. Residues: CSAREDAIRETQYF.